The table lists the clone carrying this T cell receptor beta chain with many counts. The antigen is unknown. These data are taken from a study of Graves' ophthalmopathy and Graves' hyperthyroidism. Study-level points and caveats: Blood samples also showed most expanded thyroid clonotypes exceeding 0.001 frequency. In separating ophthalmopathy from stable hyperthyroidism, a 13-signature model achieved about 91% sensitivity and 81.08% specificity.

CDR1 is MNHEY and CDR2 is SVGAGI in the germline V gene. The CDR3 consists of 16 residues. J gave up 8 bases and V 0 bases, and 11 bases lay outside the gene matches. Transcripts of RNA were the source for amplifying TCR beta CDR3 regions. An initial RT-PCR round employing HTBI primers preceded a second-round multiplex PCR. In TCRdb, the multiplex PCR reads were re-called with MiXCR into one record per CDR3 protein. The sample includes around 400,000 distinct CDR3 sequences, about 17% of them seen just once. Patients were left out if they had other autoimmune diseases, uncontrolled infections, pregnancy or lactation. PBMCs stemmed from approximately 10 ml of fresh peripheral blood.

The TCR was taken from a woman younger than 35 with Graves' ophthalmopathy. Specimen: peripheral blood. This sequence joins TRBV6-5 and TRBJ1-1, with 8 bases lining up with TRBD1. CDR3 residues: CASSYSKRTGQVEAFF. The CDR3 nucleotides read TGTGCCAGCAGTTACTCGAAACGGACAGGGCAAGTCGAAGCTTTCTTT.